Below, 21 T cell receptor beta chains from the same sample are listed, as sequenced in a study of shared clonotypes between healthy human individuals. TCRdb's copy holds only in-frame clones and misses some; the assay was immunoSEQ multiplex PCR. This table has some 680,000 clones, about 80% appearing once. Sequencing input: memory CD4+ T cells sorted from blood. The subset: CD45RA-negative fraction. The receptors were sampled from a young woman in good health.

The V gene is TRBV2, the J gene TRBJ2-2, with a possible D match to TRBD1 (5 bases). V was clipped by 8 bases and J by 6 bases, with 16 bases between them. The CDR3 has 14 amino acids. Germline V lookup: CDR1 SNHLY, CDR2 FYNNEI. The CDR3: CASRPQGGAGELFF. The CDR3 bases are TGTGCCAGCCGTCCCCAGGGTGGGGCCGGGGAGCTGTTTTTT. The full variable domain, in which reference TRBV2 and TRBJ2-2 provide the parts outside the CDR3, is EPEVTQTPSHQVTQMGQEVILRCVPISNHLYFYWYRQILGQKVEFLVSFYNNEISEKSEIFDDQFSVERPDGSNFTLKIRSTKLEDSAMYFCASRPQGGAGELFFGEGSRLTVL.

Many counts were recorded for this clone. The chain couples TRBV7-2 to TRBJ2-2; 7 nucleotides align to TRBD2. V trimming: 3 bases; J trimming: 6 bases; junction bases outside the gene matches: 7. Germline-derived CDR1 and CDR2 are SGHTA and FQGNSA. The CDR3 contains 15 residues. The CDR3 sequence: CASSLLAVVPGELFF. CDR3 DNA sequence: TGTGCCAGCAGCTTGCTAGCGGTGGTTCCCGGGGAGCTGTTTTTT.

This clone was seen just once. V is TRBV7-2 and J is TRBJ1-2; D may be TRBD1 (6 bases). The V end was cut by 5 bases, the J end by 2 bases, with 12 bases between. The CDR3 runs 14 residues. CDR1 is SGHTA, CDR2 FQGNSA, per germline. CDR3 bases: TGTGCCAGCAGCCGGGCGGACAGCAACTATGGCTACACCTTC. Translated, it gives CASSRADSNYGYTF.

This sequence joins TRBV28 and TRBJ1-4; D is unresolved. V was trimmed by 3 bases and J by 8 bases, leaving 16 bases between them. This CDR3 region has 15 residues. Germline loops: CDR1 MDHEN, CDR2 SYDVKM. CDR3 in amino acids: CASSFSGVLLEKLFF. CDR3 DNA sequence: TGTGCCAGCAGTTTTTCCGGGGTCCTTTTAGAAAAACTGTTTTTT. Full variable domain (missing parts from reference TRBV28 and TRBJ1-4): DVKVTQSSRYLVKRTGEKVFLECVQDMDHENMFWYRQDPGLGLRLIYFSYDVKMKEKGDIPEGYSVSREKKERFSLILESASTNQTSMYLCASSFSGVLLEKLFFGSGTQLSVL.

The gene calls are TRBV4-1 and TRBJ1-3; a weak D match, TRBD1 (6 bases). The CDR3 is made up of 13 amino acids. Deletions cut 4 bases from V and 2 bases from J, with 6 bases between. Per germline, CDR1 MGHRA and CDR2 YSYEKL. Here the CDR3 DNA reads TGCGCCAGCAGCCGGACAGCTGGAAACACCATATATTTT. Translated, it gives CASSRTAGNTIYF.

The rearrangement links TRBV30 to TRBJ2-2; D possibly corresponds to TRBD1 (6 bases). CDR3 length equals 15 residues. Germline V CDR1 and CDR2: GTSNPN, SVGIG (reference sequence). Trimming pared 2 bases from V and 3 bases from J, leaving 13 bases between. In DNA, the CDR3 is TGTGCCTGGAGTTGGGGGCTAGGGGACACCGGGGAGCTGTTTTTT. It specifies CAWSWGLGDTGELFF.

This clone was recorded many times. The chain recombines TRBV5-1 with TRBJ1-4; 8 bases line up with TRBD1. V shed 5 bases and J 8 bases; nucleotides not matched to a gene: 14. Germline CDR1 reads SGHRS; CDR2 reads YFSETQ. This CDR3 spans 16 amino acids. The CDR3 spells CASSRLGGTGGEKLFF. The CDR3 DNA reads TGCGCCAGCAGTCGCCTGGGGGGGACAGGTGGAGAAAAACTGTTTTTT.

Written as DNA, the CDR3 is TGTGCCAGCAACGCAGGAGGGAACTATGGCTACACCTTC. Residues: CASNAGGNYGYTF. The chain uses TRBV19 and TRBJ1-2; D unresolved. The CDR3 extends over 13 amino acids. Trimming cost V 9 bases and J 2 bases, with 13 bases left between them. Germline CDR1 reads LNHDA; CDR2 reads SQIVND (reference sequence).

This clone was counted ten times or more. The V and J genes are TRBV28 and TRBJ2-3; 10 bases line up with TRBD2. The germline V gene has CDR1 MDHEN and CDR2 SYDVKM. The CDR3 is made up of 16 amino acids. Losses at the gene ends were 5 bases for V and 5 bases for J; bases not matched to a gene: 10. The CDR3 is CASSPLLAGVGDTQYF. The CDR3 nucleotides read TGTGCCAGCAGTCCCCTTCTAGCGGGAGTAGGAGATACGCAGTATTTT.

The rearrangement links TRBV28 to TRBJ1-4; 7 bases match TRBD1. V trimming: 6 bases; J trimming: 7 bases; junction bases outside the gene matches: 11. Germline V gives CDR1 MDHEN, CDR2 SYDVKM. This CDR3 contains 15 residues. CDR3: CASSRSTGWAEKLFF. As DNA, the CDR3 is TGTGCCAGCAGCCGATCGACAGGGTGGGCTGAAAAACTGTTTTTT.

This clone was seen only once. The chain has TRBV2 and TRBJ1-5; possible D gene TRBD1, 6 bases. The CDR3 consists of 16 residues. Germline CDR1 is SNHLY and CDR2 is FYNNEI. Trimming took off 6 bases at V and 0 bases at J, with 15 bases between the two ends. CDR3: CASRRAGDHSNQPQHF. The CDR3 nucleotides read TGTGCCAGCAGGCGGGCAGGGGACCATAGCAATCAGCCCCAGCATTTT. Full variable domain (rest looked up from reference TRBV2 and TRBJ1-5): EPEVTQTPSHQVTQMGQEVILRCVPISNHLYFYWYRQILGQKVEFLVSFYNNEISEKSEIFDDQFSVERPDGSNFTLKIRSTKLEDSAMYFCASRRAGDHSNQPQHFGDGTRLSIL.

This chain joins TRBV30 and TRBJ1-1; tentatively, D is TRBD1 (6 bases). This CDR3 has 13 residues. Germline values: CDR1 GTSNPN, CDR2 SVGIG (reference sequence). Trimming shortened V by 8 bases and J by 3 bases, and 16 bases separated the two germline ends. CDR3 nucleotide sequence: TGTGCCAGTAAGGGGGACATGGACACTGAAGCTTTCTTT. Amino acids: CASKGDMDTEAFF. The variable domain in full, completed from reference TRBV30 and TRBJ1-1, reads SQTIHQWPATLVQPVGSPLSLECTVEGTSNPNLYWYRQAAGRGLQLLFYSVGIGQISSEVPQNLSASRPQDRQFILSSKKLLLSDSGFYLCASKGDMDTEAFFGQGTRLTVV.

The chain joins TRBV9 to TRBJ2-1; D not certain. Germline V lookup: CDR1 SGDLS, CDR2 YYNGEE. CDR3 length: 14 amino acids. V shed 4 bases and J shed 1 base, with 9 bases lying between them. As DNA, the CDR3 is TGTGCCAGCAGCCCCCTGGGGTCCTACAATGAGCAGTTCTTC. Amino acids: CASSPLGSYNEQFF. The whole variable domain, remainder taken from reference TRBV9 and TRBJ2-1, is DSGVTQTPKHLITATGQRVTLRCSPRSGDLSVYWYQQSLDQGLQFLIQYYNGEERAKGNILERFSAQQFPDLHSELNLSSLELGDSALYFCASSPLGSYNEQFFGPGTRLTVL.

V gene TRBV5-1 combines with J gene TRBJ2-7, with D possibly matching TRBD2 (6 bases). Germline assignment: CDR1 SGHRS and CDR2 YFSETQ. The CDR3 length is 14 residues. Trimming shortened V by 7 bases and J by 7 bases, and 21 bases separated the two germline ends. DNA for the CDR3: TGCGCCAGCTCTGGGGAGCGGCGCGGGGAGGAGCAGTACTTC. Protein product: CASSGERRGEEQYF.

The V gene is TRBV28, the J gene TRBJ2-7, with TRBD1 matching 9 bases. J was trimmed by 4 bases and V by 6 bases; bases with no gene match: 4. CDR3 length equals 13 residues. Germline V lookup: CDR1 MDHEN, CDR2 SYDVKM. In DNA form, the CDR3 reads TGTGCCAGCAGGAGGACAGGGGTGTACGAGCAGTACTTC. Its translation: CASRRTGVYEQYF.

The CDR3 protein is CASSAQGIANYGYTF. The CDR3 DNA sequence: TGTGCCAGCAGTGCGCAGGGGATAGCTAACTATGGCTACACCTTC. The chain carries TRBV6-1 and TRBJ1-2; D possibly corresponds to TRBD1 (6 bases). CDR1 MNHNS and CDR2 SASEGT come from the germline V gene. The V end lost 4 bases, the J end lost 0 bases, and 12 bases lay between the germline ends. The CDR3 length is 15 residues.

The V and J genes are TRBV28 and TRBJ2-3, with D maybe TRBD2 (5 bases). The CDR3 covers 13 residues. Germline CDR1 is MDHEN and CDR2 is SYDVKM. Trimming left V 6 bases short and J 6 bases short, with 13 bases between. CDR3 loop: CASRDFGWDTQYF. CDR3 nucleotide sequence: TGTGCCAGCAGGGACTTTGGATGGGATACGCAGTATTTT.

The CDR3 nucleotides are TGTGCCAGCAGAAGACAGGGCCCAGATACGCAGTATTTT. Amino acid sequence: CASRRQGPDTQYF. This sequence joins TRBV6-5 and TRBJ2-3, with 7 nucleotides matching TRBD1. This CDR3 is built from 13 residues. With V trimmed by 6 bases and J by 4 bases, 4 bases remained unmatched. CDR1 and CDR2 (germline): MNHEY, SVGAGI.

This rearrangement joins TRBV6-5 to TRBJ2-2, with D perhaps matching TRBD1 (5 bases). V was clipped by 3 bases and J by 5 bases, with 16 bases between them. The V gene's germline CDR1 is MNHEY and CDR2 SVGAGI. The CDR3 length is 16 residues. CDR3 DNA sequence: TGTGCCAGCAGTTATAGTTTATCCCAGGGAACCGGGGAGCTGTTTTTT. Protein sequence: CASSYSLSQGTGELFF.

This clone occurred once. V is TRBV29-1 and J is TRBJ1-1; TRBD1 agrees at 11 bases. Germline V lookup: CDR1 SQVTM, CDR2 ANQGSEA. The length of the CDR3 is 12 residues. V lost 6 bases to trimming and J lost 10 bases; unmatched junction nucleotides: 7. The CDR3: CSVRPGQGGAFF. The CDR3 region has the DNA TGCAGCGTAAGACCGGGACAGGGGGGAGCTTTCTTT.

Concerning this clone itself: The identical CDR3 is also encoded by other nucleotide sequences in the sample. The chain recombines TRBV19 with TRBJ2-1; 8 bases line up with TRBD2. V was clipped by 3 bases and J by 7 bases; unmatched bases: 8. Germline V gene sequence: CDR1 LNHDA, CDR2 SQIVND (reference sequence). The CDR3 contains 15 residues. This CDR3 is CASSISTGGPNEQFF. The DNA for the CDR3 is TGTGCCAGTAGTATCTCAACGGGAGGGCCAAATGAGCAGTTCTTC.